This TCR beta chain appears in the sequencing data of a study of shared clonotypes between healthy human individuals. Study-level background: Used for every donor were three CD4 naive, three CD4 memory, two CD8 naive and one CD8 memory plate. Broader study findings: Expectations were that clonotype sharing among donors would be affected by sequencing depth. The sharing of approximately 5.1% of naive CD4 clonotypes was seen across several donors.

Germline CDR1 is SGHRS and CDR2 is YFSETQ. Trimming left V 5 bases short and J 1 base short, with 9 bases between. The length of the CDR3 is 13 residues. None of the donors, who were healthy HIV-negative adults, had recently had acute infections or vaccinations. Libraries were prepared by immunoSEQ multiplex PCR; TCRdb keeps only in-frame clonotypes and omits some of them. The table lists about 980,000 clones, about 80% of them singletons. Comments on this clone: Its antigen is not known. Different DNA sequences within this sample yield the same CDR3.

The V call is TRBV5-1, the J call TRBJ1-1; no clear D. The receptor was derived from a man aged 18 to 30 in good health. Material for sequencing was memory CD4+ T cells sorted from blood. Subset in this sample: CD45RA-negative fraction. In DNA, the CDR3 is TGCGCCAGCAGGGGCCAGGAGAACACTGAAGCTTTCTTT. The encoded protein is CASRGQENTEAFF.